This TCR beta chain appears in the sequencing data of a study of T cell changes during pregnancy in multiple sclerosis. Repertoires were generated with immunoSEQ multiplex PCR, while TCRdb's copy carries only in-frame clones and drops some. Of 52,000 or so clones detected, over 90% appear once; the ten largest clones hold about 0.24%. Germline-derived CDR1 and CDR2 are SGHKS and YYEKEE (reference sequence). The CDR3 runs to 15 residues. The ends were cut back, 4 bases at V and 2 bases at J, with 15 bases in the middle. This sample comprised CD4+ T cells from peripheral blood mononuclear cells, obtained in the second trimester of pregnancy. This TCR derives from a female donor with multiple sclerosis, enrolled in a pregnancy study. The rearrangement joins TRBV5-5 to TRBJ2-5; D unresolved. The CDR3 loop is CASSPFRQTQETQYF. In DNA form, the CDR3 reads TGTGCCAGCAGCCCCTTCAGGCAGACACAAGAGACCCAGTACTTC.